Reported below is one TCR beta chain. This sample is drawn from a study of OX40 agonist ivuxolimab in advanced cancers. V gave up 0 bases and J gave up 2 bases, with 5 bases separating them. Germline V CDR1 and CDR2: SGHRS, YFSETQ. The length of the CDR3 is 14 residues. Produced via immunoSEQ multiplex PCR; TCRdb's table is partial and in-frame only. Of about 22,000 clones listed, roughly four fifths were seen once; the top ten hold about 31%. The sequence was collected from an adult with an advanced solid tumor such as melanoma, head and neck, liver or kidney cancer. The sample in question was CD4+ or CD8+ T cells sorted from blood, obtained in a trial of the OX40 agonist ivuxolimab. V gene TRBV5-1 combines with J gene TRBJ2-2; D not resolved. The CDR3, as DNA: TGCGCCAGCAGCTTGGCTGGCAACACCGGGGAGCTGTTTTTT. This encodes CASSLAGNTGELFF.